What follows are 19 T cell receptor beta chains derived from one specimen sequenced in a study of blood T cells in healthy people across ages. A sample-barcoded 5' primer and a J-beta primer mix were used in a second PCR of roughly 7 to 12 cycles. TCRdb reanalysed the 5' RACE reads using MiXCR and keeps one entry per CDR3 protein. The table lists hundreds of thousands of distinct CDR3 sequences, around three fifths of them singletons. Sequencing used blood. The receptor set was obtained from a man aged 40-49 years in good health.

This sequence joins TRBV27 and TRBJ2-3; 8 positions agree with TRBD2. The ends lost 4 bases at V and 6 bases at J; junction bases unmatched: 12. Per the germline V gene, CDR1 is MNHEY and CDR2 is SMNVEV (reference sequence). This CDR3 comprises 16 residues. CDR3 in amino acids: CASSSFDRGGLDTQYF. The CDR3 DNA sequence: TGTGCCAGCAGTTCCTTTGATCGGGGGGGCTTGGATACGCAGTATTTT.

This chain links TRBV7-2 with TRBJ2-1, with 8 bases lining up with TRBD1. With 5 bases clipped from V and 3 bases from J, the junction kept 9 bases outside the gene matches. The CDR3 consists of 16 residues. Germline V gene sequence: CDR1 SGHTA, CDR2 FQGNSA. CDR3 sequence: CASSPNGQGYYNEQFF. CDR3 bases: TGTGCCAGCAGCCCCAACGGACAGGGCTACTACAATGAGCAGTTCTTC.

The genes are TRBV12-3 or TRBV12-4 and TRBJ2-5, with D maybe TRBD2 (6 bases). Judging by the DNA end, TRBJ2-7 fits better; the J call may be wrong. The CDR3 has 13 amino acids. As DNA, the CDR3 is TGTGCCAGCAGGCGGGGTGGGAGCTACGAGCAGTACTTC. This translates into CASRRGGSYEQYF.

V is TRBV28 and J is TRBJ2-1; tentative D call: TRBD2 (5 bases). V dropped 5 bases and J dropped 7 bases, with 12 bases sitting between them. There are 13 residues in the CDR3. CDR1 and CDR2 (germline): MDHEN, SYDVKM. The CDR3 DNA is TGTGCCAGCAGTCCGCGGACTTGGAATGAGCAGTTCTTC. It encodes CASSPRTWNEQFF.

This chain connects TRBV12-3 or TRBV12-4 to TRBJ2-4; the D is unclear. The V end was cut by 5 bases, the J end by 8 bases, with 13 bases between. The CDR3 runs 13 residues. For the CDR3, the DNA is TGTGCCAGCAGTGCTTCAGGCCGGGACATTCAGTACTTC. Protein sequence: CASSASGRDIQYF.

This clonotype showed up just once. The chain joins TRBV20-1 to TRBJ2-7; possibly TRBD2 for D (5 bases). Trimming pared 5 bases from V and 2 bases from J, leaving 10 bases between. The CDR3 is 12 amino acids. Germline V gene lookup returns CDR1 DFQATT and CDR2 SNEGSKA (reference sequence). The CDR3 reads CSAGVLAYEQYF. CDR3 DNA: TGCAGTGCTGGGGTACTAGCCTACGAGCAGTACTTC.

The CDR3 here is CASGPQGGFGYTF. CDR3 bases: TGTGCTAGTGGTCCCCAGGGGGGTTTTGGCTACACCTTC. The V and J genes are TRBV12-5 and TRBJ1-2; TRBD1 matches at 7 bases. CDR1 LGHNT and CDR2 FRNRAP come from the germline V gene. The CDR3 loop spans 13 amino acids. Unmatched junction bases numbered 7, after V lost 5 bases and J lost 7 bases.

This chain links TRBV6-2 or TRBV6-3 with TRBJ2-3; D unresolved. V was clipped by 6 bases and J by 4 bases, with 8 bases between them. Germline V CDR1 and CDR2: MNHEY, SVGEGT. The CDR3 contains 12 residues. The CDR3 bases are TGTGCCAGCAGGGAGCTGCCAGATACGCAGTATTTT. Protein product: CASRELPDTQYF.

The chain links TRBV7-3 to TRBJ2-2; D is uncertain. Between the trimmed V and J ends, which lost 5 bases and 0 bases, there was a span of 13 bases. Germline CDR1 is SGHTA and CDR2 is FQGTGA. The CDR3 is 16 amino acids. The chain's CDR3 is CASSTGATSNTGELFF. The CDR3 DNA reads TGTGCCAGCAGCACGGGCGCTACTTCGAACACCGGGGAGCTGTTTTTT.

The CDR3 nucleotides read TGTGCCAGCAGTCCTTGGTCGGGCAGCGGCCAAGAGACCCAGTACTTC. Protein: CASSPWSGSGQETQYF. V usage is TRBV12-3 or TRBV12-4 and J usage is TRBJ2-5, with D possibly matching TRBD2 (5 bases). V was pared by 5 bases and J by 1 base, with 17 bases between. The CDR3 spans 16 residues.

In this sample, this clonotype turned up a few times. In DNA, the CDR3 is TGCGCCAGCAGCTTGGGACAGGGGGGGGTTTCGGAGCAGTACTTC. The encoded protein is CASSLGQGGVSEQYF. This rearrangement joins TRBV5-1 to TRBJ2-5; 9 bases agree with TRBD1. The junction had 11 bases not matched to a gene; V was cut back by 0 bases and J by 11 bases. The germline gives CDR1 SGHRS, CDR2 YFSETQ. The CDR3 is 15 residues long.

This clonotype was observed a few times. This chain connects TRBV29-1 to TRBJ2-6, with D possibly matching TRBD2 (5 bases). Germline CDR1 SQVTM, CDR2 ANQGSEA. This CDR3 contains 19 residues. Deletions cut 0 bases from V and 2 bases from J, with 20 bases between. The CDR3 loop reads CSVEERGKVDLAGANVLTF. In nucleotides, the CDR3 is TGCAGCGTTGAAGAGCGAGGGAAGGTGGATCTGGCTGGGGCCAACGTCCTGACTTTC.

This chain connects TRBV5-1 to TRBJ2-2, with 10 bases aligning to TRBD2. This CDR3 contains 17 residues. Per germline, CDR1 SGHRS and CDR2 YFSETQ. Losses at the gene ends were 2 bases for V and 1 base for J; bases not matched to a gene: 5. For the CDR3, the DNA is TGCGCCAGCAGCTTAGTGGGACTAGCGCGGAACACCGGGGAGCTGTTTTTT. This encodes CASSLVGLARNTGELFF.

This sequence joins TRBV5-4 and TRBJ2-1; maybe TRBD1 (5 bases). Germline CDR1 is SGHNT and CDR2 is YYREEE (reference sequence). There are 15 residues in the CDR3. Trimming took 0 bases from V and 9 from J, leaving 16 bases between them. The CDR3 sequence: CASSLGRAVSSEQFF. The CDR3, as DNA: TGTGCCAGCAGCTTGGGCAGGGCGGTCTCCAGTGAGCAGTTCTTC.

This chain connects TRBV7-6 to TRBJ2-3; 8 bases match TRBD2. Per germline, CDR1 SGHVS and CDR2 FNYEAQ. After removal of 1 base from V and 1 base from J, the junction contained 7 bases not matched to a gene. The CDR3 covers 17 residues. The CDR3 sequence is CASSLGSGGGRTDTQYF. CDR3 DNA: TGTGCCAGCAGCTTAGGGTCTGGCGGGGGGCGCACAGATACGCAGTATTTT.

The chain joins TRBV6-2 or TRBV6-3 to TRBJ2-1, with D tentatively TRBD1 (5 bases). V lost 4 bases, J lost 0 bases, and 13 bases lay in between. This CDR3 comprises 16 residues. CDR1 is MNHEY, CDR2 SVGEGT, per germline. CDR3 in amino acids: CASSSHGRGSYNEQFF. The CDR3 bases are TGTGCCAGCAGTTCCCATGGAAGGGGCTCCTACAATGAGCAGTTCTTC.

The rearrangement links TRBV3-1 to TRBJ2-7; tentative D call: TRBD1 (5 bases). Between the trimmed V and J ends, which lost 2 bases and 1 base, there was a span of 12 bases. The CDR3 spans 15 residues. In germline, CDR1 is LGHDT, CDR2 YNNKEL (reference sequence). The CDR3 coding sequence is TGTGCCAGCAGCCAAAGTTCACAGGTGTCCTACGAGCAGTACTTC. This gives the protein CASSQSSQVSYEQYF.

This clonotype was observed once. The CDR3 here is CATSDDETGITDTQYF. The CDR3 DNA sequence: TGTGCCACCAGTGACGACGAGACAGGGATCACAGATACGCAGTATTTT. The V gene is TRBV24-1, the J gene TRBJ2-3; 7 bases match TRBD1. Germline V gene sequence: CDR1 KGHDR, CDR2 SFDVKD. The CDR3 loop spans 16 amino acids. With V trimmed by 4 bases and J by 2 bases, 8 bases remained unmatched.

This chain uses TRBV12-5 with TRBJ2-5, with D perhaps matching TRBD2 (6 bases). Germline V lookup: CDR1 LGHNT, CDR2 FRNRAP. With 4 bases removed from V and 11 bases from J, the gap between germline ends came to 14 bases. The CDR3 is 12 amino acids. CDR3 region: CASGSTGEEQYF. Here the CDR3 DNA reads TGTGCTAGTGGTTCCACGGGAGAAGAGCAGTACTTC.